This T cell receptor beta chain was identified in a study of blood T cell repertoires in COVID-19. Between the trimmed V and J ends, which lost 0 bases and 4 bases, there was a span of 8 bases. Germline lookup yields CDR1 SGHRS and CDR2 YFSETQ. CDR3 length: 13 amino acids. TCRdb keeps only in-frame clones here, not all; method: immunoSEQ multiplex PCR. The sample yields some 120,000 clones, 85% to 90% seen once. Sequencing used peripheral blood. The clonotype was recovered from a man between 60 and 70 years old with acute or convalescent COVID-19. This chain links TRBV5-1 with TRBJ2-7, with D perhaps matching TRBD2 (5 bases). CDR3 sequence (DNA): TGCGCCAGCAGCTTGGAACTAGGGTACGAGCAGTACTTC. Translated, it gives CASSLELGYEQYF.